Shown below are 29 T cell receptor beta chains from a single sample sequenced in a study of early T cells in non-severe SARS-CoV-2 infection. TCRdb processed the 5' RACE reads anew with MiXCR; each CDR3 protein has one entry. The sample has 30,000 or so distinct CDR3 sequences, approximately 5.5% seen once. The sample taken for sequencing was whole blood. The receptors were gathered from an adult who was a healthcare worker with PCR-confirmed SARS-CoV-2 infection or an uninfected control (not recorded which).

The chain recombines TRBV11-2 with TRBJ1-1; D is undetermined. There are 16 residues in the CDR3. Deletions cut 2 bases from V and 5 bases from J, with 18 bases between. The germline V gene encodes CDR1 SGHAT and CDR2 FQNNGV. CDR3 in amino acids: CASSLRGNYPRTEAFF. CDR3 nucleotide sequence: TGTGCCAGCAGCTTAAGAGGGAACTATCCCAGGACTGAAGCTTTCTTT.

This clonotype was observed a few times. CDR3 bases: TGTGCCAGCAGCTTAGGGGGGCTGGGCGAGCAGTACTTC. Encoded protein: CASSLGGLGEQYF. This sequence joins TRBV7-2 and TRBJ2-7; D is possibly TRBD1 (6 bases). Germline CDR1 reads SGHTA; CDR2 reads FQGNSA. V lost 1 base and J 6 bases, leaving 10 bases between the germline ends. The CDR3 loop spans 13 amino acids. Filled out from reference TRBV7-2 and TRBJ2-7, the complete variable domain reads GAGVSQSPSNKVTEKGKDVELRCDPISGHTALYWYRQSLGQGLEFLIYFQGNSAPDKSGLPSDRFSAERTGGSVSTLTIQRTQQEDSAVYLCASSLGGLGEQYFGPGTRLTVT.

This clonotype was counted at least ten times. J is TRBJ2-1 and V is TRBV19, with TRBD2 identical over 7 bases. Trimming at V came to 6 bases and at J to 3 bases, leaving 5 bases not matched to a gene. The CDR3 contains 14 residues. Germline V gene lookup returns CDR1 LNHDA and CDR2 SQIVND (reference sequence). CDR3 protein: CASRLSGDYNEQFF. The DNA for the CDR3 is TGTGCCAGTAGATTAAGCGGGGACTACAATGAGCAGTTCTTC.

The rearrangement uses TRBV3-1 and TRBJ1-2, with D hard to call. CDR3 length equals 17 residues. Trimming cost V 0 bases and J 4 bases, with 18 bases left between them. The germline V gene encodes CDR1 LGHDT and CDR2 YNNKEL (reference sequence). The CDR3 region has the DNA TGTGCCAGCAGCCAAGAGATGGGTGTAAATCTCATCTATGGCTACACCTTC. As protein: CASSQEMGVNLIYGYTF.

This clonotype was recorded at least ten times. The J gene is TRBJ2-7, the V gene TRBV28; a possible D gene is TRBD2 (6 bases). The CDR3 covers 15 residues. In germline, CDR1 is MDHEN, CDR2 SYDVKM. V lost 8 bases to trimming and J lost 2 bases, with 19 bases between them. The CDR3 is CASSRGTPPAYEQYF. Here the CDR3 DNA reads TGTGCCAGCTCCCGGGGGACTCCACCCGCCTACGAGCAGTACTTC. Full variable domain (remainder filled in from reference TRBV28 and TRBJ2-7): DVKVTQSSRYLVKRTGEKVFLECVQDMDHENMFWYRQDPGLGLRLIYFSYDVKMKEKGDIPEGYSVSREKKERFSLILESASTNQTSMYLCASSRGTPPAYEQYFGPGTRLTVT.

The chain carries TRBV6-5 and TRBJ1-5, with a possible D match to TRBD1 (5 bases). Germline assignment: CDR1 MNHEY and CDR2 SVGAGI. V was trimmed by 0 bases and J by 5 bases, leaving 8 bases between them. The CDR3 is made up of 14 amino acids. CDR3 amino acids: CASSYSGDYQPQHF. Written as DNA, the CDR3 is TGTGCCAGCAGTTACTCGGGGGATTATCAGCCCCAGCATTTT.

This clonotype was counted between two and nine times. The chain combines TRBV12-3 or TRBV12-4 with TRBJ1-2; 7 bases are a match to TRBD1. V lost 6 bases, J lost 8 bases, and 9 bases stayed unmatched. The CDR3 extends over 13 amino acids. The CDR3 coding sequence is TGTGCCAGCAGCGTGACTGGGACAGTCGGCTACACCTTC. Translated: CASSVTGTVGYTF.

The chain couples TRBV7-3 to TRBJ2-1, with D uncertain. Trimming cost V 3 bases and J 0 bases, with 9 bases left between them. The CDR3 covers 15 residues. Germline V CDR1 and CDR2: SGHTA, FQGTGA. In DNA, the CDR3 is TGTGCCAGCAGCTTGACCCCGAGCTCCTACAATGAGCAGTTCTTC. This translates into CASSLTPSSYNEQFF.

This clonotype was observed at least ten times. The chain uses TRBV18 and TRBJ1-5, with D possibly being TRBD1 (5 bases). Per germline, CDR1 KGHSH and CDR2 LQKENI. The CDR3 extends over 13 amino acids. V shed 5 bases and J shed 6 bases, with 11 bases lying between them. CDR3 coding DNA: TGTGCCAGCTCAGATGGGGGGAGTCAGCCCCAGCATTTT. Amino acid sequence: CASSDGGSQPQHF.

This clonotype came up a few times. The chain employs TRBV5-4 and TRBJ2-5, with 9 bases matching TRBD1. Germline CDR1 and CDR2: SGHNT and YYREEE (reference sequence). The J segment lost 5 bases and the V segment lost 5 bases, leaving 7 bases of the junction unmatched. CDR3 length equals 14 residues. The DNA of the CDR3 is TGTGCCAGCAGAATACAGGGGGCTCAGGAGACCCAGTACTTC. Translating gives CASRIQGAQETQYF.

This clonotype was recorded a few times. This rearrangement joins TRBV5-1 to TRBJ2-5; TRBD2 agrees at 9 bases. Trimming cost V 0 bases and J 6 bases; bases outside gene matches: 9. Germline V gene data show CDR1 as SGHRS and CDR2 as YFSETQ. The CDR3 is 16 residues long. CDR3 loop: CASSLESAGGPKTQYF. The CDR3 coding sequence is TGCGCCAGCAGCTTGGAATCCGCGGGAGGGCCGAAGACCCAGTACTTC. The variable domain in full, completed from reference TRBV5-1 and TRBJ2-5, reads KAGVTQTPRYLIKTRGQQVTLSCSPISGHRSVSWYQQTPGQGLQFLFEYFSETQRNKGNFPGRFSGRQFSNSRSEMNVSTLELGDSALYLCASSLESAGGPKTQYFGPGTRLLVL.

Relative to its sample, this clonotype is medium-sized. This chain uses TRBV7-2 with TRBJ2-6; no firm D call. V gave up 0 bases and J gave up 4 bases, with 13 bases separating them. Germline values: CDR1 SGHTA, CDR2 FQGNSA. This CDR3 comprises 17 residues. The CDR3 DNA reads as TGTGCCAGCAGCTTAGCGCGGTTTAGCCCCGGGGCCAACGTCCTGACTTTC. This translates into CASSLARFSPGANVLTF. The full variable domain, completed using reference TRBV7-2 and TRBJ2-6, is GAGVSQSPSNKVTEKGKDVELRCDPISGHTALYWYRQSLGQGLEFLIYFQGNSAPDKSGLPSDRFSAERTGGSVSTLTIQRTQQEDSAVYLCASSLARFSPGANVLTFGAGSRLTVL.

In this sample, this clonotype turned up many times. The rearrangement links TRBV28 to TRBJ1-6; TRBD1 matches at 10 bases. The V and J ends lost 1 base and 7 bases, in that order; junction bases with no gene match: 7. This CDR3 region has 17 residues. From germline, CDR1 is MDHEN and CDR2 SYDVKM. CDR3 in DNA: TGTGCCAGCAGTTTATTTGGGACAGGGGCAAAGAATTCACCCCTCCACTTT. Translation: CASSLFGTGAKNSPLHF.

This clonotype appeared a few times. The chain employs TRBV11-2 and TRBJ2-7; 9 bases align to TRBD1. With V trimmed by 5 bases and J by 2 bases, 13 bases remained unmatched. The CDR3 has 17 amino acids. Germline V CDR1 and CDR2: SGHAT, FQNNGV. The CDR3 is CASSPLVRTGVPYEQYF. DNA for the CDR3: TGTGCCAGCAGCCCCCTAGTAAGGACAGGGGTCCCCTACGAGCAGTACTTC.

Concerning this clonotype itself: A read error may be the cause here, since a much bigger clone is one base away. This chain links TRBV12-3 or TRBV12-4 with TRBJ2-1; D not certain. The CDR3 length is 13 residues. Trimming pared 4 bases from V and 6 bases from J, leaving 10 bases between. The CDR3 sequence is CASSWQAANEQFF. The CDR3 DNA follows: TGTGCCAGCAGTTGGCAGGCGGCCAATGAGCAGTTCTTC.

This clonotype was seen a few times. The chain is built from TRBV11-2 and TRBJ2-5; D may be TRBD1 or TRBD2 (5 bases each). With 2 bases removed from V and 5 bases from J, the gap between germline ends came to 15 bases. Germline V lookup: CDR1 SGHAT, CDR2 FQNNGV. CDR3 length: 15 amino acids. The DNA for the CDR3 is TGTGCCAGCAGCTTAAGGGACGATTATAGGGAGACCCAGTACTTC. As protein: CASSLRDDYRETQYF.

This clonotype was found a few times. CDR3 in amino acids: CASSNNGGLGETQYF. In DNA form, the CDR3 reads TGTGCCAGCAGCAATAACGGGGGATTAGGAGAGACCCAGTACTTC. V usage is TRBV6-5 and J usage is TRBJ2-5; D possibly corresponds to TRBD2 (6 bases). Trimming pared 6 bases from V and 4 bases from J, leaving 18 bases between. Germline CDR1 MNHEY, CDR2 SVGAGI. This CDR3 is built from 15 residues.

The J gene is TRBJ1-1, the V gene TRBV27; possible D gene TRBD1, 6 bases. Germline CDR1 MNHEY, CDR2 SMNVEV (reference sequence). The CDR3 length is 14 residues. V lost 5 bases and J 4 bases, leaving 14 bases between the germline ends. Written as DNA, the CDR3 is TGTGCCAGCAGTATAAACCGGGACACCACTGAAGCTTTCTTT. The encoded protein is CASSINRDTTEAFF.

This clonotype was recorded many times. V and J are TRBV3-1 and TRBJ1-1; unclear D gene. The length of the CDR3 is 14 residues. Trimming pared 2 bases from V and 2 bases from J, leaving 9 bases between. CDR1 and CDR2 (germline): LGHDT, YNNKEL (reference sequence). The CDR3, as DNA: TGTGCCAGCAGCCAACTCGGTCTAAACACTGAAGCTTTCTTT. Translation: CASSQLGLNTEAFF.

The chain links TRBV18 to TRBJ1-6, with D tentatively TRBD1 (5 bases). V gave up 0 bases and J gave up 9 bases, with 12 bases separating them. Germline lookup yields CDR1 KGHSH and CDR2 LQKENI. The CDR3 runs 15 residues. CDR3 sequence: CASSPPGLVRSPLHF. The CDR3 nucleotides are TGTGCCAGCTCACCACCGGGACTGGTCCGTTCACCCCTCCACTTT.

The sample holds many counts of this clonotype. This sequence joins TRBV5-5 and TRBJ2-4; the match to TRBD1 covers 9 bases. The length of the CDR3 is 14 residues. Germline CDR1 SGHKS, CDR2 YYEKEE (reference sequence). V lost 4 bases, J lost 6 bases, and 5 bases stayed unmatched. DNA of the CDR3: TGTGCCAGCAGCAGCTGGGACAGGGTAAACATTCAGTACTTC. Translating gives CASSSWDRVNIQYF.

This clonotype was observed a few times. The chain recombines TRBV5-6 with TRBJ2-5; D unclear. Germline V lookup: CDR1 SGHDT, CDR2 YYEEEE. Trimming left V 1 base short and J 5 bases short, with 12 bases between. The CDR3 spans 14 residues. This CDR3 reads CASSLSQPGETQYF. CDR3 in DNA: TGTGCCAGCAGCTTGTCCCAACCGGGCGAGACCCAGTACTTC.

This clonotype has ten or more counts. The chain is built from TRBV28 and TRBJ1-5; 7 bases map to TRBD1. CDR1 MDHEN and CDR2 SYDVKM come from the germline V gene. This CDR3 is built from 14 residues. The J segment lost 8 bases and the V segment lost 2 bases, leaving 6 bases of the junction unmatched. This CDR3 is CASSLGQVEKPQHF. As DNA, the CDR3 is TGTGCCAGCAGTTTAGGACAGGTTGAAAAGCCCCAGCATTTT. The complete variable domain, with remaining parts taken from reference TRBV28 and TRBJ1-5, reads DVKVTQSSRYLVKRTGEKVFLECVQDMDHENMFWYRQDPGLGLRLIYFSYDVKMKEKGDIPEGYSVSREKKERFSLILESASTNQTSMYLCASSLGQVEKPQHFGDGTRLSIL.

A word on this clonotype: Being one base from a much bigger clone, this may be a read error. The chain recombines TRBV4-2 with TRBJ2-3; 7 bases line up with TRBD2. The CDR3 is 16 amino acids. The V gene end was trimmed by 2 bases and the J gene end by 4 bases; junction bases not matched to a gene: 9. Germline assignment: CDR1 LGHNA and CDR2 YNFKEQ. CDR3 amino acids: CASSQIAETSADTQYF. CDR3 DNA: TGTGCCAGCAGCCAAATAGCGGAAACTAGCGCAGATACGCAGTATTTT.

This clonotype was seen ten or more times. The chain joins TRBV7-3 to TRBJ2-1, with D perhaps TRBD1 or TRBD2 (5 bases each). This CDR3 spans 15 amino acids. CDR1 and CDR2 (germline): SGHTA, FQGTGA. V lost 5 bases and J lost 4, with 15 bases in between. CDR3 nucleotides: TGTGCCAGCAGCCCGAGGGTAGGGGCGTACAATGAGCAGTTCTTC. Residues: CASSPRVGAYNEQFF.

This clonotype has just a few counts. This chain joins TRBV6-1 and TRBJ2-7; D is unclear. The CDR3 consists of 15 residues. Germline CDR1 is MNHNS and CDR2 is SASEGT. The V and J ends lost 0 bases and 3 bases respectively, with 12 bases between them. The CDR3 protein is CASSEAVGRIYEQYF. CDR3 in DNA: TGTGCCAGCAGTGAAGCCGTCGGGCGGATCTACGAGCAGTACTTC.

The CDR3 protein is CASSLNSVAGELFF. The CDR3 DNA reads as TGTGCCAGCAGCTTAAATTCTGTGGCCGGGGAGCTGTTTTTT. V usage is TRBV7-2 and J usage is TRBJ2-2; D unclear. Trimming stripped 2 bases from V and 6 bases from J, with 10 bases between. This CDR3 is 14 amino acids long. Germline V gives CDR1 SGHTA, CDR2 FQGNSA.

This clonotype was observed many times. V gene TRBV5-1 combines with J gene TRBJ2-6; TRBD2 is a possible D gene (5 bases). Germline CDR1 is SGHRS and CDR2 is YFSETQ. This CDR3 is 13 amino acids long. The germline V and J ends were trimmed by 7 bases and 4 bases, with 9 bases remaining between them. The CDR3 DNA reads TGCGCCAGCTGGGAGACCGGGGCCAACGTCCTGACTTTC. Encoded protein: CASWETGANVLTF.

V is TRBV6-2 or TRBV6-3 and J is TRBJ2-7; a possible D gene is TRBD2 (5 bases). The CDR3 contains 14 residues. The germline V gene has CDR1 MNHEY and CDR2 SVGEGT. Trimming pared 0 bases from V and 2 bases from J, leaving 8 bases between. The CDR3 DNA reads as TGTGCCAGCAGTTACTCGGCGGGTCCCTACGAGCAGTACTTC. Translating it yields CASSYSAGPYEQYF.